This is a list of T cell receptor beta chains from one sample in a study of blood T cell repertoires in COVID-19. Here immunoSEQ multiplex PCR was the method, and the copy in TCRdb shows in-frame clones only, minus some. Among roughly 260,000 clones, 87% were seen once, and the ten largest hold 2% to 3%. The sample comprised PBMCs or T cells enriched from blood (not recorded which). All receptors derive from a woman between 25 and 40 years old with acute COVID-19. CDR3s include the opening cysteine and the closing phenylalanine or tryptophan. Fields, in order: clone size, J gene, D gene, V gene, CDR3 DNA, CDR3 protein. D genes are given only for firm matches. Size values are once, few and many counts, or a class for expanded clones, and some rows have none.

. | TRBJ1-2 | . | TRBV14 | TGTGCCAGCAGTTCAGGAAACTATGGCTACACCTTC | CASSSGNYGYTF
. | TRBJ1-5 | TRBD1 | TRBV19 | TGTGCCAGTAGTGGGACAGGCACGGTCAGGCCCCAGCATTTT | CASSGTGTVRPQHF
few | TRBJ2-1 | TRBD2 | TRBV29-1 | TGCAGCGCAGGACTAGCGATCTCCTACAATGAGCAGTTCTTC | CSAGLAISYNEQFF
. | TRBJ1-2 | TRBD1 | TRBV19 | TGTGCCAGTAGTATTGTCAGGACAGGATTATTCTATGGCTACACCTTC | CASSIVRTGLFYGYTF
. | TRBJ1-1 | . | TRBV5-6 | TGTGCCAGCAGTCGCGGAGACGGCGGTGAAGCTTTCTTT | CASSRGDGGEAFF
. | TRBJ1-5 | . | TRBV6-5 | TGTGCCAGCAGAGCTACTTACAGGAGCAATCAGCCCCAGCATTTT | CASRATYRSNQPQHF
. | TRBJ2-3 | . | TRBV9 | TGTGCCAGCAGCCTCTCGGGTCTCTCCACAGATACGCAGTATTTT | CASSLSGLSTDTQYF
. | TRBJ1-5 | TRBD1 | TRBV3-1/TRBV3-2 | TGTGCCAGCAGCCAGACAGGGGGCGATCAGCCCCAGCATTTT | CASSQTGGDQPQHF
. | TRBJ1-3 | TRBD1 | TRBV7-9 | TGTGCCAGCAGCTTAGATAATGCAGGGGGTTTCGGAAACACCATATATTTT | CASSLDNAGGFGNTIYF
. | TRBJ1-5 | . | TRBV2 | TGTGCCACGTCAGGGGTGATTGGTCAGCCCCAGCATTTT | CATSGVIGQPQHF
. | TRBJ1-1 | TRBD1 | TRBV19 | TGTGCCAGTACCACAGGGGGGACAGTGAACACTGAAGCTTTCTTT | CASTTGGTVNTEAFF
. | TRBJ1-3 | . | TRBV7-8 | TGTGCCAGCAGCTTAAGGAGAGGTAGAGACAGAGGAAACACCATATATTTT | CASSLRRGRDRGNTIYF
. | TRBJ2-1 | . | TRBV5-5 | TGTGCCAGCAGCTTCGCCTCCGGCTACAATGAGCAGTTCTTC | CASSFASGYNEQFF
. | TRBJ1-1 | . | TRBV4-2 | TGTGCCAGCAGCCCCGCCCTTACAGGGACTGAAGCTTTCTTT | CASSPALTGTEAFF
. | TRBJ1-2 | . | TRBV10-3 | TGTGCCGGAGGAACTAACTATGGCTACACCTTC | CAGGTNYGYTF
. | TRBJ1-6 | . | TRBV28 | TGTGCCAGCAGTCCAACATCGGGGAATTCACCCCTCCACTTT | CASSPTSGNSPLHF
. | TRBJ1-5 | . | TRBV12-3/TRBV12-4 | TGTGCCAGCAGTCCGGGGTCGCTGCCCCAGCATTTT | CASSPGSLPQHF
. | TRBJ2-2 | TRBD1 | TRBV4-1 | TGCGCCAGCAGCCAAGGATGGACAGGGGACACCGGGGAGCTGTTTTTT | CASSQGWTGDTGELFF
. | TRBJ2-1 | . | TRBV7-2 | TGTGCCAGCAGCCCCAGGGGGCGGGGGAGTTACAATGAGCAGTTCTTC | CASSPRGRGSYNEQFF
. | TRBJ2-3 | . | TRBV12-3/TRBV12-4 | TGTGGTGGGGCCGAAACAGATACGCAGTATTTT | CGGAETDTQYF
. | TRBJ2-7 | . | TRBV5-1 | TGCGCCAGCAGCTGGACGGGGGACAGTACGTACGAGCAGTACTTC | CASSWTGDSTYEQYF
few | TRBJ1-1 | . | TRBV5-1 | TGCGCCAGCAGCTTGCAGGGACATGTAAACACTGAAGCTTTCTTT | CASSLQGHVNTEAFF
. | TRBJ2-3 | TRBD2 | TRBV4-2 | TGTGCCAGCAGCCAAGGACCGACTAGCGGGGCGTCCGATACGCAGTATTTT | CASSQGPTSGASDTQYF
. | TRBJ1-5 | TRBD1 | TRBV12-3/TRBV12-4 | TGTGCCAGCAGTACAGGGGTTCAGCCCCAGCATTTT | CASSTGVQPQHF
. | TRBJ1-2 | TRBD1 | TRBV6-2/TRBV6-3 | TGTGCCAGCAGTTCAATTGACAGGGGTGGCTACACCTTC | CASSSIDRGGYTF
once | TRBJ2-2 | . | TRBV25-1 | TGTGCCAGCAGTGAGATGGAGGGATCCACCGGGGAGCTGTTTTTT | CASSEMEGSTGELFF
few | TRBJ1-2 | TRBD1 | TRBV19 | TGTGCCAGTAGTAGGGCCGGGACAGGGTATACGGGCTATGGCTACACCTTC | CASSRAGTGYTGYGYTF
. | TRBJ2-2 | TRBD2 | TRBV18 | TGTGCCAGCTCACCCCGGAGCGGGGTGAACACCGGGGAGCTGTTTTTT | CASSPRSGVNTGELFF
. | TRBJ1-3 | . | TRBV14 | TGTGCCAGCGTAGAAGAGAGAATGGGAAACACCATATATTTT | CASVEERMGNTIYF
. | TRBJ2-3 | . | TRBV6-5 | TGTGCCAGCAGTTACGGCGGGCCCACAGATACGCAGTATTTT | CASSYGGPTDTQYF
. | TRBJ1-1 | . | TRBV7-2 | TGTGCCAGCAGCTTCCGACAGCCGGGGAGGGGGGAGTGGACTGAAGCTTTCTTT | CASSFRQPGRGEWTEAFF
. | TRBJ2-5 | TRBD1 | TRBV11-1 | TGTGCCAGCAGCTTAGCGCCAGGGGGAGAGACCCAGTACTTC | CASSLAPGGETQYF
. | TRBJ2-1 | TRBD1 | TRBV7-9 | TGTGCCAGCAGAGGGGACAGGGCTTACAATGAGCAGTTCTTC | CASRGDRAYNEQFF
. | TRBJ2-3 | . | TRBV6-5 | TGTGCCAGCAGGAGGGAAGCCACAGATACGCAGTATTTT | CASRREATDTQYF
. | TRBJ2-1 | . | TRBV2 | TGTGCCAGCACCCTCTACAATGAGCAGTTCTTC | CASTLYNEQFF
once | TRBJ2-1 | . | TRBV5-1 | TGCGCCAGCAGCTTGGATGGTAGCACCTCCTACAATGAGCAGTTCTTC | CASSLDGSTSYNEQFF
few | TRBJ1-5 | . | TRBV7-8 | TGTGCCAGCAGCTTAGTGTATAGCAATCAGCCCCAGCATTTT | CASSLVYSNQPQHF
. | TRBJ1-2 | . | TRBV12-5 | TGTGCTAGTGGTTTTAGCGGATTGGACTATGGCTACACCTTC | CASGFSGLDYGYTF
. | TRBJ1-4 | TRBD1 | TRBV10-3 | TGTGCCACCTCAGTCCAACAGGGGTTAGCTGAAAAACTGTTTTTT | CATSVQQGLAEKLFF